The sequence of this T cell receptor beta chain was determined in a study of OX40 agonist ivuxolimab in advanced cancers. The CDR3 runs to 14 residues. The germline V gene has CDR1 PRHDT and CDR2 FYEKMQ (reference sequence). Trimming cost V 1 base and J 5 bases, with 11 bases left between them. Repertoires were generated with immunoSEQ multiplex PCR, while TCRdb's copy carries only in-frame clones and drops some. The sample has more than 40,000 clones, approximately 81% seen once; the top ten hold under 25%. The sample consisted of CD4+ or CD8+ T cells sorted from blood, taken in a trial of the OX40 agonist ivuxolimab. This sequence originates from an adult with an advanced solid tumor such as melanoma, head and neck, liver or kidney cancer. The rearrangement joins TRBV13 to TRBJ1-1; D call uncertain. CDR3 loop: CASSLVSDRTEAFF. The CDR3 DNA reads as TGTGCCAGCAGCTTAGTGTCAGACCGGACTGAAGCTTTCTTT.